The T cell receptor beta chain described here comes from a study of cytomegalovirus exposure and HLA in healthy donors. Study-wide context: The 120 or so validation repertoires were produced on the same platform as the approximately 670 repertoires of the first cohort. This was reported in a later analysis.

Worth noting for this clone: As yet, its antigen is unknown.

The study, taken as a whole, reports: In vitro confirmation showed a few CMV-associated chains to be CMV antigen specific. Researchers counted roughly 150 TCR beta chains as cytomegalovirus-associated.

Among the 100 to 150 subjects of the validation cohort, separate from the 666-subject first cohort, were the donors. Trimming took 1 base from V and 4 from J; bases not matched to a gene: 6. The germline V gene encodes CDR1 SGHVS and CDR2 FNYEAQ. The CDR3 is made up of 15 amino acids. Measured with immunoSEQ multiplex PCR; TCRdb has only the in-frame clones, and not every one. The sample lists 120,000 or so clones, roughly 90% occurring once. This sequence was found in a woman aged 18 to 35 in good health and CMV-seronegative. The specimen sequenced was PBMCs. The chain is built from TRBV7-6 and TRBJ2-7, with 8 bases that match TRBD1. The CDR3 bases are TGTGCCAGCAGCTTAGTGTTGGGGACAGGTTACGAGCAGTACTTC. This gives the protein CASSLVLGTGYEQYF.